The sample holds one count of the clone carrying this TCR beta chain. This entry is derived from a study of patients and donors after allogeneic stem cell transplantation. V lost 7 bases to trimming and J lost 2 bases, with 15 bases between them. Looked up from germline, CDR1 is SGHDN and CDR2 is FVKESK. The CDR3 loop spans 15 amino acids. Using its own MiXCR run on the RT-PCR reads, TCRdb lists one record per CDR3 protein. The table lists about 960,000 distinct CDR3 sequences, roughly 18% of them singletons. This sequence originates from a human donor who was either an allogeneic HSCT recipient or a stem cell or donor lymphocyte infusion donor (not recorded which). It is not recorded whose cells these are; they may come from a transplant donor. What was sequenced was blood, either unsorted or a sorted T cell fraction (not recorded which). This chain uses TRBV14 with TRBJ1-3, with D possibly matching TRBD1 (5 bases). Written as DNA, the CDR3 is TGTGCCAGCAACCATGTCGGGGCTGCTGGAAACACCATATATTTT. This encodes CASNHVGAAGNTIYF.